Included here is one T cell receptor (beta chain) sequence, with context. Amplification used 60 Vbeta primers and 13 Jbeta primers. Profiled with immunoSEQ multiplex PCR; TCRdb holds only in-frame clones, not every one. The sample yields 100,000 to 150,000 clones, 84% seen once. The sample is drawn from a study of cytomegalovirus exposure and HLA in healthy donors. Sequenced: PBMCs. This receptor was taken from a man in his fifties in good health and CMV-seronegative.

As DNA, the CDR3 is TGTGCCAGCTTCTTCCTCCGGGACAGGGGGCAACGGGAGCAGTTCTTC. Amino acid sequence: CASFFLRDRGQREQFF. J is TRBJ2-1 and V is TRBV2; the match to TRBD1 covers 12 bases. J gave up 10 bases and V 8 bases, and 15 bases lay outside the gene matches. Germline V gives CDR1 SNHLY, CDR2 FYNNEI. This CDR3 has 16 residues.